The entry that follows covers one T cell receptor (beta chain) sequence. This clonotype was counted at least ten times. Its binding antigen is unknown. Per-base qualities were not stored, and no clone one base away is much larger. These data belong to a study of glioma-infiltrating T cells (dated by TCRdb to the mid-2010s). Background on the whole study: Glioma tissue, non-neoplastic brain tissue and matched peripheral blood mononuclear cells were used as sources from which TCR alpha- and beta-chain repertoires were sequenced. To gauge divergence between tissue and blood T-cell populations, every tissue-infiltrating repertoire was compared against the peripheral blood repertoire from the same patient. The paired cohort comprised three low-grade glioma patients, about eight primary glioblastoma patients and three non-glioma patients contributing non-neoplastic brain tissue.

The iRepertoire nested amplicon-rescue multiplex PCR (arm-PCR) platform was used to amplify TCR alpha and beta CDR3 regions from RNA. For one-step reverse transcription and amplification, about 95-450 ng of tissue mRNA or PBMC total RNA was used as input. After bead purification, a secondary multiplex PCR added Illumina adapters, and libraries were gel-purified between 200 and 400 bp. Demultiplexing relied on internal 6-nucleotide barcodes carried by the libraries. Libraries were sequenced on an Illumina MiSeq with 2x220 or 2x250 nucleotide paired-end reads. In the original analysis: Paired reads were merged with FLASH 1.2.11 and aligned to the GRCh37 human genome with BWA-MEM before extracting TRA and TRB reads. V and J assignment used an IMGT-derived reference of cassette sequences and CDR3 motifs that included pseudogenes. Three-frame translation of reads was performed, and productive CDR3s were defined as those with a C...FGXG motif and no stop codons. A clonotype was defined as a unique combination of a V-J cassette pair and a CDR3 amino acid sequence. Reads were filtered by Hamming distance, with the threshold set by the sequence error rate of each sample in mapped regions. TCRdb reran the public reads through fastp at Q25 and MiXCR, keeping productive beta chains. All rows with the same CDR3 protein become a single entry with the most common DNA and genes. TCRdb, not the original authors, processed these V and J calls. The sample yields 100,000 to 150,000 distinct CDR3 sequences; roughly 25% were counted once. In total, the top ten clones hold roughly 15% of the sample.

Trimming takes 5 bases from V and 1 base from J, and the germline ends sit 14 bases apart. Based on the germline V gene (reference sequence), the CDR1 and CDR2 sequences are SEHNR and FQNEAQ. The CDR3, cysteine through phenylalanine, is 15 amino acids long. Only the CDR3 DNA stays, 45 bases, in frame from base 1. The study at large found these results: Group comparisons were based on small numbers of patients: three non-neoplastic, three low-grade glioma and about 8 glioblastoma patients. In non-neoplastic patients, VJ-independent divergence between tissue and blood fell below expectation, whereas in all gliomas, and especially in low-grade gliomas, the divergence rose above expectation. Very few CDR3 sequences were shared between tissue and blood, attributed to high CDR3 diversity and limited sampling.

The chain links TRBV7-9 with TRBJ2-5; possibly the D gene is TRBD1, per 5 matching bases. The sequenced material came from glioma tissue, nonneoplastic brain tissue, or PBMCs (not recorded which). The clonotype comes from a human donor with low-grade glioma or glioblastoma, undergoing nonglioma brain surgery, or in good health (not recorded which). In nucleotide form, the sequence is TGTGCCAGCAGCCCGCTCCAGGGCACCCAAGAGACCCAGTACTTC. Its protein product is CASSPLQGTQETQYF.